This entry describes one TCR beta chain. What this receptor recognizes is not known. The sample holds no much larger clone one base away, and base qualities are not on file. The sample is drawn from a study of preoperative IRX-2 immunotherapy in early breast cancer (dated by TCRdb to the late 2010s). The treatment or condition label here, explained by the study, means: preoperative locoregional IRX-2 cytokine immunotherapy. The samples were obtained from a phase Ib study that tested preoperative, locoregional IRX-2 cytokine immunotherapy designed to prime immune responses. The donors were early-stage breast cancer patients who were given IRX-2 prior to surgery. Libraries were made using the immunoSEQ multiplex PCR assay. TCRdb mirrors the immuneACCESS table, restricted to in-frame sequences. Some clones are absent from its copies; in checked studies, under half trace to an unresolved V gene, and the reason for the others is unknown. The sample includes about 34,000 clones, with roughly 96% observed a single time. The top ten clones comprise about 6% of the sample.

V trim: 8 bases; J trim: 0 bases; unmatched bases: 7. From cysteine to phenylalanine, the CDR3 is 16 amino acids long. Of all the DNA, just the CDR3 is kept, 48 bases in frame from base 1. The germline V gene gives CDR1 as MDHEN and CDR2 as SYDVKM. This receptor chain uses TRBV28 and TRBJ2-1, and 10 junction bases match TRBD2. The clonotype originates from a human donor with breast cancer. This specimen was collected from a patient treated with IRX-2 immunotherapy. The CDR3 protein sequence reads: CASLGLADPSYNEQFF. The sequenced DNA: TGTGCCAGCCTAGGACTAGCGGACCCCTCCTACAATGAGCAGTTCTTC.